One and the same sample provided the 9 T cell receptor beta chains below, sequenced in a study of technical replicates of blood from a handful of donors. Produced via immunoSEQ multiplex PCR; TCRdb's table is partial and in-frame only. There are some 82,000 clones in the sample; around 94% occur only once, and approximately 0.41% lies in the top ten. Sequencing was carried out using T cells isolated from PBMCs. These receptors were obtained from a human donor in good health.

V and J are TRBV5-5 and TRBJ2-7, with a weak D call TRBD1 (5 bases). V was pared by 0 bases and J by 7 bases, with 14 bases between. CDR3 length equals 14 residues. Germline CDR1 reads SGHKS; CDR2 reads YYEKEE (reference sequence). The CDR3 region is CASSLAASGWEQYF. CDR3 nucleotides: TGTGCCAGCAGCTTGGCCGCGTCAGGGTGGGAGCAGTACTTC. The complete variable domain, with remaining parts taken from reference TRBV5-5 and TRBJ2-7, reads DAGVTQSPTHLIKTRGQQVTLRCSPISGHKSVSWYQQVLGQGPQFIFQYYEKEERGRGNFPDRFSARQFPNYSSELNVNALLLGDSALYLCASSLAASGWEQYFGPGTRLTVT.

The rearrangement uses TRBV29-1 and TRBJ1-1, with 9 bases matching TRBD1. Trimming took 6 bases from V and 0 from J; bases not matched to a gene: 5. CDR3 length: 14 residues. Germline CDR1 is SQVTM and CDR2 is ANQGSEA. The CDR3 spells CSVDGTGMNTEAFF. The CDR3 DNA reads as TGCAGCGTAGACGGGACAGGGATGAACACTGAAGCTTTCTTT.

The chain joins TRBV6-1 to TRBJ1-2; no clear D gene. The CDR3 consists of 12 residues. CDR1 MNHNS and CDR2 SASEGT come from the germline V gene. V gave up 8 bases and J gave up 0 bases, with 7 bases separating them. The CDR3 here is CASEGTNYGYTF. CDR3 nucleotide sequence: TGTGCCAGCGAGGGAACTAACTATGGCTACACCTTC.

The rearrangement links TRBV19 to TRBJ2-5, with 7 bases matching TRBD1. V was pared by 5 bases and J by 5 bases, with 11 bases of the junction left unmatched. The length of the CDR3 is 15 residues. Germline lookup yields CDR1 LNHDA and CDR2 SQIVND (reference sequence). The CDR3 bases are TGTGCCAGTAGTCGCGCACAGGGGAGCGAGGAGACCCAGTACTTC. Translated, it gives CASSRAQGSEETQYF.

This chain links TRBV5-4 with TRBJ2-7, with TRBD1 matching over 10 bases. Trimming at V came to 4 bases and at J to 6 bases, leaving 4 bases not matched to a gene. The CDR3 contains 13 residues. CDR1 and CDR2 from the germline V gene are SGHNT and YYREEE (reference sequence). The CDR3 DNA follows: TGTGCCAGCAGCCGGGACAGGGGAAGCGAGCAGTACTTC. This sequence encodes CASSRDRGSEQYF.

The chain combines TRBV27 with TRBJ1-4, with 8 bases fitting TRBD1. Trimming cost V 6 bases and J 7 bases; bases outside gene matches: 7. The CDR3 length is 14 residues. Germline CDR1 is MNHEY and CDR2 is SMNVEV (reference sequence). DNA of the CDR3: TGTGCCAGCAGCCCCCAGGGGGCTGTTGAAAAACTGTTTTTT. Its translation is CASSPQGAVEKLFF.

This sequence joins TRBV6-1 and TRBJ2-7, with 8 bases fitting TRBD2. This CDR3 contains 13 residues. The germline gives CDR1 MNHNS, CDR2 SASEGT. J was trimmed by 13 bases and V by 7 bases; bases with no gene match: 15. The CDR3 DNA reads TGTGCCAGCACCCCCGGTGTTGGCGGGACTAGTTACTTC. Amino acids: CASTPGVGGTSYF.

The chain employs TRBV28 and TRBJ2-7, with 9 bases identical to TRBD2. Germline V CDR1 and CDR2: MDHEN, SYDVKM. Losses at the gene ends were 5 bases for V and 2 bases for J; bases not matched to a gene: 7. CDR3 length equals 15 residues. The CDR3: CASSPPLAGPYEQYF. The CDR3 bases are TGTGCCAGCAGTCCGCCACTAGCGGGTCCCTACGAGCAGTACTTC.

The rearrangement joins TRBV4-1 to TRBJ2-7, with 8 bases matching TRBD1. V shed 4 bases and J 2 bases; nucleotides not matched to a gene: 13. Germline V lookup: CDR1 MGHRA, CDR2 YSYEKL. There are 17 residues in the CDR3. CDR3 protein: CASSPRQGTDAAYEQYF. CDR3 sequence (DNA): TGCGCCAGCAGCCCGAGACAGGGGACTGACGCCGCCTACGAGCAGTACTTC.